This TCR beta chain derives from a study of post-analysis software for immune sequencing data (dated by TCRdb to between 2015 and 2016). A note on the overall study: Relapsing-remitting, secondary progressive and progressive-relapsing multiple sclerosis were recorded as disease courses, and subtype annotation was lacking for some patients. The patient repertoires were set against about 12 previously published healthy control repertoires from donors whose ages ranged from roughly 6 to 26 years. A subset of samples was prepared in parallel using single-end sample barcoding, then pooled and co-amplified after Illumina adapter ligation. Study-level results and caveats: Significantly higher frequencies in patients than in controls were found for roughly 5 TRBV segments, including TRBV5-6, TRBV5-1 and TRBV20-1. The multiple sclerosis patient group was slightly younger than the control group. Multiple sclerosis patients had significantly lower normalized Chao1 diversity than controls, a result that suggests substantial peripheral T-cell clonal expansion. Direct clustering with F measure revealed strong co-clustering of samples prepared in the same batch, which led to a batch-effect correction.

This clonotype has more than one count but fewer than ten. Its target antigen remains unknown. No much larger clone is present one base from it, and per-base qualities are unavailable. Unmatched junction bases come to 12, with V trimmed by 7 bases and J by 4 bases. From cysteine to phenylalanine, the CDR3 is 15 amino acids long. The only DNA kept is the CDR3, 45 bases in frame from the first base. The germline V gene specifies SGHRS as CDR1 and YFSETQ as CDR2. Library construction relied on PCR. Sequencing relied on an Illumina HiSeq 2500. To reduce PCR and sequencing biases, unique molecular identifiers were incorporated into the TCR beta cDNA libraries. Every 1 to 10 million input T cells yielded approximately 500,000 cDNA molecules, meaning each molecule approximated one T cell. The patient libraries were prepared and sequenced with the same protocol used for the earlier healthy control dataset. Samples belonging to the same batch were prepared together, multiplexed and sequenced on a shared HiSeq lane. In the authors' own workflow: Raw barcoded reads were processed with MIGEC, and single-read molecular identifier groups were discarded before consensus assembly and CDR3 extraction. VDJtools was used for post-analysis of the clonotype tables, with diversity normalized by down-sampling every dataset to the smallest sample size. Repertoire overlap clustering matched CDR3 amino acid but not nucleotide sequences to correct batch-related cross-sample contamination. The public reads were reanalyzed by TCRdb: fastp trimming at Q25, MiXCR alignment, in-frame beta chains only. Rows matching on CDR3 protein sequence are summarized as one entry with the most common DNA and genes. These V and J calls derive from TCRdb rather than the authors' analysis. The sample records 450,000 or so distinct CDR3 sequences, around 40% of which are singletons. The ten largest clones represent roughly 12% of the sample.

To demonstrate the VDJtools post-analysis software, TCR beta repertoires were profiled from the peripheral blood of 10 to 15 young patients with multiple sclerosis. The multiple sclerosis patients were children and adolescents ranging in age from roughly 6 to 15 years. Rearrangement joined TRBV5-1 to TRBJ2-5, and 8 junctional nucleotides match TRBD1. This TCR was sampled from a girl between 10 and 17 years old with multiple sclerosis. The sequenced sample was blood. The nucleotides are TGCGCCAGCGGACGGACAGGGTCTTTTGGAGAGACCCAGTACTTC. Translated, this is CASGRTGSFGETQYF.